The rows below give T cell receptor beta chains drawn from one sample of a study of radiation and T cells in renal cell carcinoma. The method was immunoSEQ multiplex PCR; TCRdb's version includes in-frame clones alone and lacks a portion of them. The data contain about 150,000 clones, approximately 88% of them singletons. The sequenced sample was blood, obtained from a patient whose treatment included radiotherapy and nephrectomy. These receptors were collected from a woman aged 45-60 years with renal cell carcinoma. Each CDR3 is given with its conserved first and last residue. The D gene is left open where the match is weak. Clone sizes are given selectively: once, few, many, or a class where the clone is expanded.

V gene	J gene	clone size	D gene	CDR3 protein	CDR3 DNA
TRBV9	TRBJ2-7	.	.	CASSEDSPTKQYF	TGTGCCAGCAGCGAAGACAGCCCTACTAAGCAGTACTTC
TRBV28	TRBJ1-4	.	.	CASSLDGRREEKLFF	TGTGCCAGCAGTTTGGACGGCAGAAGGGAAGAAAAACTGTTTTTT
TRBV2	TRBJ2-7	.	TRBD1	CASSRDRRTYEQYF	TGTGCCAGCAGCAGGGACAGGCGAACCTACGAGCAGTACTTC
TRBV19	TRBJ1-6	once	.	CASSPQRGISPLHF	TGTGCCAGTAGTCCCCAGCGGGGGATCTCACCCCTCCACTTT
TRBV5-1	TRBJ1-1	.	TRBD1	CASSKSTGYNTEAFF	TGCGCCAGCAGCAAATCGACAGGGTATAACACTGAAGCTTTCTTT
TRBV6-1	TRBJ1-5	.	TRBD1	CASSERTGGHQPQHF	TGTGCCAGCAGTGAACGGACAGGGGGACATCAGCCCCAGCATTTT
TRBV14	TRBJ1-1	few	.	CASSQVMETEAFF	TGTGCCAGCAGCCAAGTAATGGAGACTGAAGCTTTCTTT
TRBV9	TRBJ1-1	.	.	CASSVVGYSAEAFF	TGTGCCAGCAGCGTAGTAGGATATAGCGCTGAAGCTTTCTTT
TRBV19	TRBJ2-5	once	.	CASSRTAKETQYF	TGTGCCAGTAGTAGGACGGCTAAAGAGACCCAGTACTTC
TRBV11-2	TRBJ1-4	once	.	CASSLVGGIENEKLFF	TGTGCCAGCAGCTTAGTTGGAGGGATCGAGAATGAAAAACTGTTTTTT
TRBV30	TRBJ1-1	.	.	CAHHLVRGAEAFF	TGTGCCCACCATTTGGTACGCGGTGCTGAAGCTTTCTTT
TRBV6-1	TRBJ2-1	.	TRBD2	CASRVTSGSMNEQFF	TGTGCCAGCAGGGTTACTAGCGGCTCTATGAATGAGCAGTTCTTC
TRBV10-1	TRBJ2-5	.	TRBD2	CASKASGGLETQYF	TGCGCCAGCAAGGCTAGCGGGGGGTTAGAGACCCAGTACTTC
TRBV6-5	TRBJ2-1	.	.	CASTRGFGNEQFF	TGTGCCAGCACTCGGGGGTTTGGCAATGAGCAGTTCTTC
TRBV4-1	TRBJ1-1	.	TRBD1	CASSQVDRGNTEAFF	TGCGCCAGCAGCCAAGTCGACAGGGGGAACACTGAAGCTTTCTTT
TRBV9	TRBJ2-5	.	.	CASTQGAEVETQYF	TGTGCCAGCACCCAAGGGGCTGAGGTGGAGACCCAGTACTTC
TRBV7-2	TRBJ2-5	.	TRBD2	CASSLQPGGLQETQYF	TGTGCCAGCAGCTTACAACCGGGGGGGTTACAAGAGACCCAGTACTTC
TRBV11-3	TRBJ1-2	.	.	CASSLDGLYGYTF	TGTGCCAGCAGCTTAGATGGCCTCTATGGCTACACCTTC
TRBV6-1	TRBJ1-2	.	.	CASSAGWMNYGYTF	TGTGCCAGCAGTGCTGGCTGGATGAACTATGGCTACACCTTC
TRBV7-3	TRBJ1-1	few	.	CASSSSMNTEAFF	TGTGCCAGCAGCTCATCCATGAACACTGAAGCTTTCTTT
TRBV7-6	TRBJ2-5	.	TRBD1	CASSLGTGLGETQYF	TGTGCCAGCAGCTTAGGGACAGGGTTAGGAGAGACCCAGTACTTC
TRBV5-1	TRBJ2-3	.	.	CASSANSQVTDTQYF	TGCGCCAGCAGCGCCAATAGCCAGGTCACAGATACGCAGTATTTT
TRBV30	TRBJ1-3	.	.	CAWNRLDGNTIYF	TGTGCCTGGAACAGGTTGGACGGAAACACCATATATTTT
TRBV9	TRBJ2-3	.	.	CASSGGAGTDTQYF	TGTGCCAGCAGCGGGGGTGCCGGCACAGATACGCAGTATTTT
TRBV7-2	TRBJ2-7	once	TRBD2	CASSLALAGGYEQYF	TGTGCCAGCAGCTTAGCACTAGCGGGAGGGTACGAGCAGTACTTC
TRBV5-1	TRBJ1-4	.	TRBD1	CASSWTGYNEKLFF	TGCGCCAGCAGCTGGACAGGGTACAATGAAAAACTGTTTTTT
TRBV30	TRBJ1-6	.	.	CAWSVLAGVDSPLHF	TGTGCCTGGAGTGTACTAGCAGGGGTCGATTCACCCCTCCACTTT
TRBV7-2	TRBJ1-2	.	TRBD1	CASSPSGQNYGYTF	TGTGCCAGCAGCCCGTCGGGACAGAACTATGGCTACACCTTC
TRBV9	TRBJ1-1	few	.	CASSVAAGNTEAFF	TGTGCCAGCAGCGTAGCGGCAGGGAACACTGAAGCTTTCTTT
TRBV5-4	TRBJ2-1	.	.	CASSTGTFDEQFF	TGTGCCAGCAGTACCGGGACATTCGATGAGCAGTTCTTC
TRBV6-5	TRBJ1-2	.	.	CASSYDRTPGLRGYTF	TGTGCCAGCAGTTACGACCGGACACCGGGACTGCGGGGCTACACCTTC
TRBV4-1	TRBJ2-4	once	TRBD1	CASSQPSGQGAGIQYF	TGCGCCAGCAGCCAACCCTCTGGGCAGGGGGCGGGCATTCAGTACTTC
TRBV7-9	TRBJ1-1	.	.	CASSSSGDTEAFF	TGTGCCAGCAGCTCTTCAGGGGACACTGAAGCTTTCTTT
TRBV5-1	TRBJ1-1	.	.	CASSLESAKNTEAFF	TGCGCCAGCAGCTTGGAATCGGCTAAGAACACTGAAGCTTTCTTT
TRBV13	TRBJ2-5	.	TRBD1	CASSLNRGETQYF	TGTGCCAGCAGCTTAAACAGGGGAGAGACCCAGTACTTC
TRBV5-1	TRBJ2-5	.	TRBD1	CASSFGQGANQETQYF	TGCGCCAGCAGCTTCGGACAGGGGGCGAACCAAGAGACCCAGTACTTC
TRBV7-9	TRBJ2-1	.	.	CASSRRRPSSYNEQFF	TGTGCCAGCAGCCGTCGGCGGCCGAGCTCCTACAATGAGCAGTTCTTC
TRBV7-9	TRBJ1-1	few	.	CASKEWTNTEAFF	TGTGCCAGCAAGGAGTGGACGAACACTGAAGCTTTCTTT
TRBV28	TRBJ2-2	.	.	CASSPPSIGELFF	TGTGCCAGCAGTCCCCCTAGTATCGGGGAGCTGTTTTTT
TRBV29-1	TRBJ1-4	.	.	CSGSGVGNEKLFF	TGCAGCGGCTCCGGGGTGGGGAATGAAAAACTGTTTTTT
TRBV29-1	TRBJ2-5	.	TRBD1	CSVEGLGQGQETQYF	TGCAGCGTTGAAGGGTTGGGACAGGGCCAAGAGACCCAGTACTTC
TRBV5-4	TRBJ1-2	.	.	CASTGYDGYTF	TGTGCCAGCACAGGGTACGATGGCTACACCTTC
TRBV15	TRBJ1-1	.	TRBD1	CATSTQPGQVNTEAFF	TGTGCCACCAGCACACAACCTGGACAGGTGAACACTGAAGCTTTCTTT
TRBV6-5	TRBJ2-1	.	.	CASSFRNRVKNEQFF	TGTGCCAGCAGTTTCCGAAACAGGGTTAAGAATGAGCAGTTCTTC
TRBV7-2	TRBJ2-5	.	.	CASSLGGRRETQYF	TGTGCCAGCAGCTTAGGTGGGAGGAGAGAGACCCAGTACTTC
TRBV6-6	TRBJ1-1	few	.	CASSHRQTGSTEAFF	TGTGCCAGCAGTCATCGACAGACTGGTAGCACTGAAGCTTTCTTT
TRBV30	TRBJ2-5	.	.	CAWSAGGGSVQETQYF	TGTGCCTGGAGTGCTGGGGGCGGGAGCGTACAAGAGACCCAGTACTTC
TRBV9	TRBJ2-6	.	.	CASSVGVVLRANVLTF	TGTGCCAGCAGCGTAGGAGTCGTGCTTCGGGCCAACGTCCTGACTTTC
TRBV11-2	TRBJ1-1	.	.	CASSLERLYPEAFF	TGTGCCAGCAGCTTAGAAAGGCTTTACCCTGAAGCTTTCTTT
TRBV7-8	TRBJ1-6	.	.	CASSSTGESPLHF	TGTGCCAGCAGCTCTACCGGGGAGTCACCCCTCCACTTT
TRBV10-3	TRBJ1-3	.	.	CAISESHSSGNTIYF	TGTGCCATCAGTGAGAGTCACAGTTCTGGAAACACCATATATTTT
TRBV9	TRBJ2-3	.	.	CASSSTLVQGTQYF	TGTGCCAGCAGCTCAACTCTGGTCCAAGGCACGCAGTATTTT
TRBV2	TRBJ1-5	.	.	CASSEDSVGHQPQHF	TGTGCCAGCAGTGAGGACAGTGTAGGCCATCAGCCCCAGCATTTT
TRBV18	TRBJ2-2	.	TRBD2	CASSPPRTSEYSNTGELFF	TGTGCCAGCTCACCACCGAGGACTAGCGAATACTCGAACACCGGGGAGCTGTTTTTT
TRBV7-2	TRBJ1-1	.	.	CASSGQLNTEAFF	TGTGCCAGCAGCGGACAGCTGAACACTGAAGCTTTCTTT
TRBV7-8	TRBJ2-7	.	.	CASSLAQDPYYEQYF	TGTGCCAGCAGCTTAGCGCAGGATCCTTACTACGAGCAGTACTTC
TRBV18	TRBJ1-6	few	.	CASSPSGPGPSPLHF	TGTGCCAGCTCCCCCTCGGGACCCGGGCCATCACCCCTCCACTTT
TRBV30	TRBJ1-5	.	TRBD1	CAWSVWDRVNQPQHF	TGTGCCTGGAGTGTATGGGACAGGGTAAATCAGCCCCAGCATTTT
TRBV6-5	TRBJ2-1	.	.	CASSYALAVNNEQFF	TGTGCCAGCAGTTACGCTCTTGCGGTAAACAATGAGCAGTTCTTC
TRBV14	TRBJ1-2	.	.	CASSQEAGGRYGYTF	TGTGCCAGCAGCCAAGAGGCCGGCGGAAGATATGGCTACACCTTC